The 19 T cell receptor beta chains listed next were all sequenced from one sample in a study of blood T cell repertoires in COVID-19. The method was immunoSEQ multiplex PCR; TCRdb's version includes in-frame clones alone and lacks a portion of them. The table includes fewer than 200,000 clones, over 75% detected once. Sequencing was performed on peripheral blood. Receptor source: a man in his forties with active or convalescent COVID-19.

The DNA of the CDR3 is TGTGCCATCGCAACCGGGACAGGGTATTCGTACGAGCAGTACTTC. Protein: CAIATGTGYSYEQYF. The V gene is TRBV10-3, the J gene TRBJ2-7; 9 bases map to TRBD1. The CDR3 is 15 amino acids. The V and J ends lost 8 bases and 4 bases, in that order; junction bases with no gene match: 12. Germline V gives CDR1 ENHRY, CDR2 SYGVKD.

This clone occurred a few times. The chain couples TRBV5-5 to TRBJ2-5; TRBD2 matches at 11 bases. Germline values: CDR1 SGHKS, CDR2 YYEKEE (reference sequence). This CDR3 is built from 17 residues. V shed 3 bases, J shed 3 bases, and the junction held 10 bases outside the gene matches. CDR3 sequence: CASSWLRSGGAEETQYF. The CDR3 nucleotides are TGTGCCAGCAGCTGGCTTCGTAGCGGGGGGGCCGAAGAGACCCAGTACTTC.

The V call is TRBV7-9, the J call TRBJ1-2; TRBD1 aligns across 8 bases. CDR3 size: 15 residues. V lost 6 bases and J lost 2; bases outside the gene matches: 8. The germline gives CDR1 SEHNR, CDR2 FQNEAQ (reference sequence). DNA for the CDR3: TGTGCCAGCAGTCCAGGTCCAGGGGGCAACTATGGCTACACCTTC. This codes for CASSPGPGGNYGYTF.

The CDR3 DNA is TGTGCCAGCTCACTTAAGACACCTATGGGCACTGAAGCTTTCTTT. It codes for CASSLKTPMGTEAFF. The J gene is TRBJ1-1, the V gene TRBV18; D gene ambiguous. The CDR3 consists of 15 residues. Looked up from germline, CDR1 is KGHSH and CDR2 is LQKENI. V lost 4 bases and J lost 4, with 16 bases in between.

The rearrangement links TRBV2 to TRBJ2-1, with 9 bases identical to TRBD2. With 4 bases clipped from V and 8 bases from J, the junction kept 12 bases outside the gene matches. The length of the CDR3 is 16 residues. Germline V CDR1 and CDR2: SNHLY, FYNNEI. CDR3 nucleotides: TGTGCCAGCAGTGTATGGCGGGGGGGCCCCACCGATGAGCAGTTCTTC. It yields the protein CASSVWRGGPTDEQFF.

The chain is built from TRBV3-1 (or the pseudogene TRBV3-2) and TRBJ2-1; 8 bases match TRBD2. V lost 0 bases and J lost 7; bases outside the gene matches: 11. The germline V gene has CDR1 LGHDT and CDR2 YNNKEL (reference sequence). There are 17 residues in the CDR3. DNA for the CDR3: TGTGCCAGCAGCCAAGATCTTCTGCGGGGGGCTAAAAATGAGCAGTTCTTC. Amino acid sequence: CASSQDLLRGAKNEQFF.

This clone is a singleton in its sample. J is TRBJ1-1 and V is TRBV5-1, with D maybe TRBD1 (6 bases). Germline V gives CDR1 SGHRS, CDR2 YFSETQ. Trimming took off 0 bases at V and 7 bases at J, with 13 bases between the two ends. This CDR3 spans 14 amino acids. The DNA for the CDR3 is TGCGCCAGCAGCTTGGCACAGGGAGGGGGTGAAGCTTTCTTT. This gives the protein CASSLAQGGGEAFF.

This chain links TRBV11-3 with TRBJ1-1; 10 nucleotides line up with TRBD1. The V gene end was trimmed by 5 bases and the J gene end by 5 bases; junction bases not matched to a gene: 11. Germline-derived CDR1 and CDR2 are SGHNT and YENEEA. There are 16 residues in the CDR3. The CDR3 nucleotides read TGTGCCAGCAGCACCATATCGGGACAGGGGTTGACTGAAGCTTTCTTT. Protein sequence: CASSTISGQGLTEAFF.

This sequence joins TRBV19 and TRBJ2-1; 7 bases are shared with TRBD1. With V trimmed by 5 bases and J by 6 bases, 4 bases remained unmatched. Germline V gives CDR1 LNHDA, CDR2 SQIVND (reference sequence). The CDR3 is made up of 13 amino acids. Here the CDR3 reads CASSSQGVNEQFF. The DNA of the CDR3 is TGTGCCAGTAGTTCCCAGGGGGTCAATGAGCAGTTCTTC.

This clone was picked up one time. The rearrangement uses TRBV27 and TRBJ1-5; D not certain. V dropped 6 bases and J dropped 5 bases, with 20 bases sitting between them. The germline V gene encodes CDR1 MNHEY and CDR2 SMNVEV (reference sequence). The CDR3 has 16 residues. The CDR3, as DNA: TGTGCCAGCAGATTGTACGGGAGGGTGCACCATCAGCCCCAGCATTTT. The encoded protein is CASRLYGRVHHQPQHF.

V is TRBV29-1 and J is TRBJ1-5, with a possible D match to TRBD1 (6 bases). From germline, CDR1 is SQVTM and CDR2 ANQGSEA. Deletions cut 5 bases from V and 6 bases from J, with 17 bases between. CDR3 size: 14 residues. CDR3 region: CSVQGPGLGQPQHF. The CDR3 DNA follows: TGCAGCGTTCAGGGGCCGGGATTGGGTCAGCCCCAGCATTTT.

The chain couples TRBV5-4 to TRBJ1-1; a possible D gene is TRBD1 (6 bases). The CDR3 consists of 15 residues. Per germline, CDR1 SGHNT and CDR2 YYREEE (reference sequence). Trimming shortened V by 3 bases and J by 1 base, and 13 bases separated the two germline ends. CDR3 residues: CASSYIAGQNTEAFF. The DNA of the CDR3 is TGTGCCAGCAGCTACATAGCGGGACAGAACACTGAAGCTTTCTTT.

The V call is TRBV6-2 or TRBV6-3, the J call TRBJ1-5; possible D gene TRBD1, 6 bases. Trimming removed 4 bases from V and 6 bases from J, with 13 bases in between. Germline V lookup: CDR1 MNHEY, CDR2 SVGEGT. There are 14 residues in the CDR3. The CDR3 coding sequence is TGTGCCAGCAGTTCTACAGGGCGAGGTCAGCCCCAGCATTTT. Its protein is CASSSTGRGQPQHF.

This chain joins TRBV7-2 and TRBJ1-2; no definite D call. The germline V gene has CDR1 SGHTA and CDR2 FQGNSA. The CDR3 length is 14 residues. Trimming shortened V by 3 bases and J by 1 base, and 9 bases separated the two germline ends. The CDR3: CASSFLGDNYGYTF. The CDR3, as DNA: TGTGCCAGCAGCTTCCTCGGGGATAACTATGGCTACACCTTC.

The genes are TRBV7-2 and TRBJ1-1; maybe TRBD1 (5 bases). The CDR3 is 13 amino acids. Germline V CDR1 and CDR2: SGHTA, FQGNSA. V shed 1 base and J shed 7 bases, with 10 bases lying between them. The CDR3 sequence is CASSLDADIEAFF. The DNA of the CDR3 is TGTGCCAGCAGCTTAGATGCGGACATTGAAGCTTTCTTT.

The count of this clone is one. The rearrangement uses TRBV6-1 and TRBJ2-5, with D possibly TRBD1 on 6 matching bases. The CDR3 extends over 13 amino acids. V lost 3 bases to trimming and J lost 4 bases, with 9 bases between them. Per germline, CDR1 MNHNS and CDR2 SASEGT. The CDR3 protein is CASSDSRGETQYF. The CDR3 region has the DNA TGTGCCAGCAGTGATTCCAGGGGAGAGACCCAGTACTTC.

The rearrangement uses TRBV2 and TRBJ1-2, with D maybe TRBD1 (6 bases). The CDR3 contains 15 residues. In germline, CDR1 is SNHLY, CDR2 FYNNEI. The V end lost 5 bases, the J end lost 0 bases, and 13 bases lay between the germline ends. Written as DNA, the CDR3 is TGTGCCAGCAGTTCAACAGGGAGAGCTAACTATGGCTACACCTTC. As protein: CASSSTGRANYGYTF.

The rearrangement joins TRBV10-3 to TRBJ1-6; D remains unclear. V was trimmed by 3 bases and J by 8 bases, leaving 11 bases between them. This CDR3 is built from 14 residues. The germline V gene has CDR1 ENHRY and CDR2 SYGVKD. The CDR3 bases are TGTGCCATCAGTGACTCGCAGGCCTATTCACCCCTCCACTTT. Protein product: CAISDSQAYSPLHF.

The chain carries TRBV2 and TRBJ1-2, with D possibly matching TRBD1 (6 bases). This CDR3 comprises 14 residues. Germline lookup yields CDR1 SNHLY and CDR2 FYNNEI. V gave up 6 bases and J gave up 0 bases, with 11 bases separating them. CDR3 bases: TGTGCCAGCAGGGAGGACAGAGCTAACTATGGCTACACCTTC. This gives the protein CASREDRANYGYTF.